This T cell receptor beta chain was retrieved from a study of blood T cell repertoires in COVID-19. In the study overall: Whether acute or convalescent, the COVID-19 samples came from the United States, Italy and Spain. PBMCs, B-cell-depleted T cells, or T cells were the source of the cDNA or gDNA that made up the material.

With 9 bases clipped from V and 5 bases from J, the junction kept 15 bases outside the gene matches. From germline, CDR1 is LNHDA and CDR2 SQIVND (reference sequence). This CDR3 is 15 amino acids long. The authors' processing: Counts of nucleated cells, estimated from reference gene primer amplification, were obtained. TCRdb keeps only in-frame clones here, not all; method: immunoSEQ multiplex PCR. The V and J calls and the clone size are those of that table, but D and trimming were determined from the DNA. The sample includes about 240,000 clones, 87% seen only once; the top ten take 7.2%. This clonotype was obtained from a man aged 55 to 70 who had recovered from COVID-19. The sequenced sample was peripheral blood. This sequence joins TRBV19 and TRBJ1-2; 7 bases line up with TRBD1. CDR3 in amino acids: CASEGTYRGFYGYTF. For the CDR3, the DNA is TGTGCCAGCGAAGGCACATACAGGGGATTTTATGGCTACACCTTC.